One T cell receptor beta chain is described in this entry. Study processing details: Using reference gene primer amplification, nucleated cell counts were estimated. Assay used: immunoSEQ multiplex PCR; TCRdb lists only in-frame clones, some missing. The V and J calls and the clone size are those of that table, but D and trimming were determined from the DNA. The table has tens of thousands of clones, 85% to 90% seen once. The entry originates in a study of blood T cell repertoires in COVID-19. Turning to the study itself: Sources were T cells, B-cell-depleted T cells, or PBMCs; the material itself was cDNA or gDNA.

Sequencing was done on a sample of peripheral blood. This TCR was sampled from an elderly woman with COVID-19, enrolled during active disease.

CDR3 in DNA: TGTGCCAGCAGAAGGGACAGAACTCTCAATCAGCCCCAGCATTTT. Amino acid sequence: CASRRDRTLNQPQHF. The V and J genes are TRBV6-5 and TRBJ1-5; 7 positions match TRBD1. CDR1 and CDR2 (germline): MNHEY, SVGAGI. The CDR3 is made up of 15 amino acids. V dropped 6 bases and J dropped 3; count of bases not matched to a gene: 8.